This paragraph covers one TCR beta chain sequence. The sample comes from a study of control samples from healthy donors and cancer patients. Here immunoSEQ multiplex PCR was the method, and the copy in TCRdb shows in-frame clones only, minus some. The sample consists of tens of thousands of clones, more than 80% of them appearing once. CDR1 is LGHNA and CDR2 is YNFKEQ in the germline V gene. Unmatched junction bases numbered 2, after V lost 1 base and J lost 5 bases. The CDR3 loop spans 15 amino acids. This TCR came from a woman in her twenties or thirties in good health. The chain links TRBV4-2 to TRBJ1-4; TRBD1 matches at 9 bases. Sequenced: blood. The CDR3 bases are TGTGCCAGCAGCCAAGCACAGGGGGCGAATGAAAAACTGTTTTTT. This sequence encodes CASSQAQGANEKLFF.